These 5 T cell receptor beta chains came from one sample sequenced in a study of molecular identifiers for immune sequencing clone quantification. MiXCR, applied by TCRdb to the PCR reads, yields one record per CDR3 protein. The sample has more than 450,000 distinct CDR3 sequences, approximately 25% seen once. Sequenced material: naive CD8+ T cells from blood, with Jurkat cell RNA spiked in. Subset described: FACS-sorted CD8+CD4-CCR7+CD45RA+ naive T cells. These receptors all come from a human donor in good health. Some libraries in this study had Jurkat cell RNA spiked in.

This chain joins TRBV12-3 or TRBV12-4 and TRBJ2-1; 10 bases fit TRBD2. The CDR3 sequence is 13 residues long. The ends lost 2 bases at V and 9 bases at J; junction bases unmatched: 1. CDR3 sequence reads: CASSLLAGAEQFF. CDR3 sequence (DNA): TGTGCCAGCAGTTTACTAGCGGGGGCTGAGCAGTTCTTC.

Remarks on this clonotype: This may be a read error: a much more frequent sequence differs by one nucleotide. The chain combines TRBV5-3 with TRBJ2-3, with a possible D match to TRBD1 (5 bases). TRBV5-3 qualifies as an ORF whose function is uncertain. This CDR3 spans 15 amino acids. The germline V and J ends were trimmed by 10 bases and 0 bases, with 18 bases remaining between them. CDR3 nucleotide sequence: TGTGCCTGCAGCTTGTATGACAGTAGCACAGATACGCAGTATTTT. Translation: CACSLYDSSTDTQYF.

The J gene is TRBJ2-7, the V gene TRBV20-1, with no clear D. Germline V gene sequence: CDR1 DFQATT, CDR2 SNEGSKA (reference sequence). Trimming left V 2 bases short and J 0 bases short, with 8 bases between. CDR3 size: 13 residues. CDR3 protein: CSARPQSSYEQYF. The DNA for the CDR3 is TGCAGTGCTAGACCCCAGAGCTCCTACGAGCAGTACTTC.

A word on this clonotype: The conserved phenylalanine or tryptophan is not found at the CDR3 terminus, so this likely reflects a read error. CDR3 nucleotides: TGTGCCAGCAGCTTAAACGTGGATAACACTGAAGCTTTCCTT. Encoded protein: CASSLNVDNTEAFL. The chain carries TRBV7-9 and TRBJ1-1, with D unresolved. This CDR3 contains 14 residues. The V end was cut by 2 bases, the J end by 2 bases, with 9 bases between. Germline CDR1 and CDR2: SEHNR and FQNEAQ (reference sequence).

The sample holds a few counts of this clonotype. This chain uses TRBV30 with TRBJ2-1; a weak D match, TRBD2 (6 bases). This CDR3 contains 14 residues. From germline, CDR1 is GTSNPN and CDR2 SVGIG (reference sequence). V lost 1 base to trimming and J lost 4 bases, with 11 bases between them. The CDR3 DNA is TGTGCCTGGAGTGCCCAAAGCGGGTACAATGAGCAGTTCTTC. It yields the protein CAWSAQSGYNEQFF. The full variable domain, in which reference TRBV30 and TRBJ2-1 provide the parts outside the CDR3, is SQTIHQWPATLVQPVGSPLSLECTVEGTSNPNLYWYRQAAGRGLQLLFYSVGIGQISSEVPQNLSASRPQDRQFILSSKKLLLSDSGFYLCAWSAQSGYNEQFFGPGTRLTVL.